This is a list of T cell receptor beta chains from one sample in a study of Ad26.COV2.S vaccination and SARS-CoV-2 variants. The assay was immunoSEQ multiplex PCR, and TCRdb's table has in-frame clones only and misses some. Here the sample spans about 180,000 clones, around 88% being singletons. The source material was peripheral blood, sampled after recovery from COVID-19. Receptor source: a human donor who had recovered from COVID-19. The CDR3 runs from the conserved cysteine through the conserved F or W. The order of the fields is D gene, J gene, clone size, V gene, CDR3 DNA, CDR3 protein. The D gene is left open where the match is weak. For some rows the clone size is stated as once, few or many, or as a class when expanded; others skip it.

NA	TRBJ1-1	NA	TRBV6-5	TGTGCCAGCAGCATTACAGGGAACACTGAAGCTTTCTTT	CASSITGNTEAFF
TRBD1	TRBJ1-1	NA	TRBV2	TGTGCCAGCAGACGACAGGGGATAAACACTGAAGCTTTCTTT	CASRRQGINTEAFF
NA	TRBJ2-1	NA	TRBV10-3	TGTGCCATCAGTCAGCGGACCGACAATGAGCAGTTCTTC	CAISQRTDNEQFF
NA	TRBJ1-2	NA	TRBV12-3/TRBV12-4	TGTGCCAGCAGCCCAGACAGAAACTATGGCTACACCTTC	CASSPDRNYGYTF
NA	TRBJ2-2	NA	TRBV6-5	TGTGCCAGCAGTCGAACCGGGGAGCTGTTTTTT	CASSRTGELFF
NA	TRBJ2-1	NA	TRBV6-5	TGTGCCAGCAGTAAGTGGAGGGGGAATGAGCAGTTCTTC	CASSKWRGNEQFF
TRBD1	TRBJ1-2	NA	TRBV5-4	TGTGCCAGCGGCCCCTCTCCGCGAGACAGGGGGCATGGCTACACCTTC	CASGPSPRDRGHGYTF
NA	TRBJ2-5	once	TRBV10-3	TGTGCCATCAGTGAGCCGATGTATGAGGCCCAGTACTTC	CAISEPMYEAQYF
TRBD2	TRBJ2-5	NA	TRBV9	TGTGCCAGCAGCGCGCATGGGCTAGCGGGAGACGGTGAGACCCAGTACTTC	CASSAHGLAGDGETQYF
NA	TRBJ2-7	once	TRBV3-1/TRBV3-2	TGTGCCAGCAGCCAAGCTTCAGGGGTCACCTACGAGCAGTACTTC	CASSQASGVTYEQYF
NA	TRBJ1-5	NA	TRBV5-4	TGTGCCAGCAGCTTGGACGGGGGGGCTCAGCCCCAGCATTTT	CASSLDGGAQPQHF
TRBD1	TRBJ2-7	once	TRBV5-5	TGTGCCAGCAGCTGGGGACAGGGTTCCTCCTACGAGCAGTACTTC	CASSWGQGSSYEQYF
NA	TRBJ2-5	NA	TRBV2	TGTGCCAGCAGTGAACTAATGGTAGAGACCCAGTACTTC	CASSELMVETQYF
TRBD2	TRBJ2-1	NA	TRBV5-6	TGTGCCAGCAGCTTCGACGGGACTAGCGGGAGGGCCTTCAATGAGCAGTTCTTC	CASSFDGTSGRAFNEQFF
TRBD2	TRBJ2-1	NA	TRBV9	TGTGCCAGCAGCGTAGGGGGGACTAGCGGAAACAATGAGCAGTTCTTC	CASSVGGTSGNNEQFF